The rows below give T cell receptor beta chains drawn from one sample of a study of response to subunit inactivated influenza vaccine. TCRdb analysed the RT-PCR reads with MiXCR anew, one entry per CDR3 protein. The data hold hundreds of thousands of distinct CDR3 sequences, with roughly 10% observed a single time. The same data also went into a second study, on T cells expressing NK-cell markers.

The specimen comprised PBMCs from blood, sampled on the day of vaccination. Receptor source: a man aged 50 or older who received an inactivated influenza vaccine. CDR3s include the opening cysteine and the closing phenylalanine or tryptophan. Fields, in order: clone size, J gene, D gene, V gene, CDR3 DNA, CDR3 protein. The D gene is left open where the match is weak. The size of a clone is reported for some rows only, either as once, few or many, or as a class for expanded clones.

>NA|TRBJ2-7|NA|TRBV6-5
TGTGCCAGCAGTTACGGGTCCGGGCAGGGGTTTTACGAGCAGTACTTC
CASSYGSGQGFYEQYF
>NA|TRBJ2-1|TRBD1|TRBV7-2
TGTGCCAGCAGCCCCCAGGGGACAGGGGGCGGGAATGAGCAGTTCTTC
CASSPQGTGGGNEQFF
>NA|TRBJ1-5|TRBD1|TRBV20-1
TGCAGTGCTATCAGTGAGGGGGCCAGACAGCCCCAGCATTTT
CSAISEGARQPQHF
>NA|TRBJ1-4|TRBD1|TRBV5-6
TGTGCCAGCAGCGACAGGGGGTTGAGGGCTAATGAAAAACTGTTTTTT
CASSDRGLRANEKLFF
>few|TRBJ1-5|NA|TRBV23-1
TGCGCCAGCAGTCAATCGGGCAGGGGAGGCAATCAGCCCCAGCATTTT
CASSQSGRGGNQPQHF
>few|TRBJ2-1|NA|TRBV2
TGTGCCAGCAGTGAGCAAGCGGGCTACAATGAGCAGTTCTTC
CASSEQAGYNEQFF
>NA|TRBJ1-1|NA|TRBV20-1
TGCAGTGCCAGACGATCCAGGGGAGTGAACACTGAAGCTTTCTTT
CSARRSRGVNTEAFF
>NA|TRBJ2-7|NA|TRBV11-2
TGTGCCAGCAGCTTTAGGACGGGCGCCTACGAGCAGTACTTC
CASSFRTGAYEQYF
>NA|TRBJ1-3|NA|TRBV9
TGTGCCAGCAGCGGGCAAGAGGGAAACACCATATATTTT
CASSGQEGNTIYF
>few|TRBJ2-3|NA|TRBV28
TGTGCCAGCAGTTTAGAGGACAGAGACACAGATACGCAGTATTTT
CASSLEDRDTDTQYF
>few|TRBJ2-1|NA|TRBV20-1
TGCAGTGCTGTATGGTCGGAGAATGAGCAGTTCTTC
CSAVWSENEQFF
>NA|TRBJ2-6|NA|TRBV25-1
TGTGCCAGCAGTGGGCTGACAGTCTCTGGGGCCAACGTCCTGACTTTC
CASSGLTVSGANVLTF
>many|TRBJ1-5|NA|TRBV12-3/TRBV12-4
TGTGCCAGCAGTTTAAGGGGTGGTGGCAATCAGCCCCAGCATTTT
CASSLRGGGNQPQHF
>few|TRBJ2-1|TRBD1|TRBV2
TGTGCCAGCAGGTTAGGGACAGCCTCCAATGAGCAGTTCTTC
CASRLGTASNEQFF
>NA|TRBJ2-7|NA|TRBV9
TGTGCCAGCAGCGTAGGTCAGGGGTTAGCCTACGAGCAGTACTTC
CASSVGQGLAYEQYF
>NA|TRBJ2-1|NA|TRBV20-1
TGCAGTGCTAGACCAGGGGCCGGCAATGAGCAGTTCTTC
CSARPGAGNEQFF
>NA|TRBJ1-2|NA|TRBV12-3/TRBV12-4
TGTGCCAGCAGTTTGAGCGGCGACAATGGCTACACCTTC
CASSLSGDNGYTF
>NA|TRBJ2-3|NA|TRBV20-1
TGCAGTGCTTTAGTACGGAGAGCAGATACGCAGTATTTT
CSALVRRADTQYF
>few|TRBJ2-5|TRBD2|TRBV9
TGTGCCAGCAGCGTAGGGCGGGGGGGACAAGAGACCCAGTACTTC
CASSVGRGGQETQYF
>many|TRBJ2-7|NA|TRBV20-1
TGCAGTGCTAGACACATCGGAGGCGGCTCCTACGAGCAGTACTTC
CSARHIGGGSYEQYF
>few|TRBJ2-5|NA|TRBV6-2/TRBV6-3
TGTGCCAGCAGTTACAGGACTACCCAAGAGACCCAGTACTTC
CASSYRTTQETQYF
>few|TRBJ2-1|NA|TRBV6-2/TRBV6-3
TGTGCCACCTGCCTCGCGGGGCCCTACAATGAGCAGTTCTTC
CATCLAGPYNEQFF
>few|TRBJ1-1|TRBD1|TRBV5-5
TGTGCCAGCAGCTTGAGTGGACAGGGCACTGAAGCTTTCTTT
CASSLSGQGTEAFF
>NA|TRBJ2-7|NA|TRBV4-1
TGCGCCAGCAGCCAAGATTCTTGGCCGCCTATCTACGAGCAGTACTTC
CASSQDSWPPIYEQYF
>NA|TRBJ2-2|TRBD2|TRBV3-1
TGTGCCAGCAGCCGCCTGACCCTCAAAACTAGCGGGGGGCCGAACACCGGGGAGCTGTTTTTT
CASSRLTLKTSGGPNTGELFF
>NA|TRBJ2-6|TRBD2|TRBV30
TGTGCCGGGGGAGGGCCCGGGGCCAACGTCCTGACTTTC
CAGGGPGANVLTF
>few|TRBJ1-6|NA|TRBV4-1
TGCGCCAGCAGCCAAGTTCCGGGGATGGATTCACCCCTCCACTTT
CASSQVPGMDSPLHF
>few|TRBJ2-5|NA|TRBV9
TGTGCCAGCAGCGTAGTAGGAGGGGACCAAGAGACCCAGTACTTC
CASSVVGGDQETQYF
>NA|TRBJ2-1|TRBD1|TRBV20-1
TGCAGTGCTACCAGGGGGCGTTTGCGACCCAATGAGCAGTTCTTC
CSATRGRLRPNEQFF
>few|TRBJ2-1|NA|TRBV20-1
TGCAGTGCGGGCCCAGAGTGGGGGGGCCGGAATGAGCAGTTCTTC
CSAGPEWGGRNEQFF
>NA|TRBJ2-1|NA|TRBV5-6
TGTGCCAGCAGCCGGAGCGGAGTAAACTACAATGAGCAGTTCTTC
CASSRSGVNYNEQFF
>NA|TRBJ2-7|NA|TRBV20-1
TGCAGTGCCCCCCGGCGGGATCTTTCGTCCTCCTACTTC
CSAPRRDLSSSYF
>NA|TRBJ2-7|TRBD1|TRBV28
TGTGCCAGCAGGTTAGGGACAGCTTCCTACGAGCAGTACTTC
CASRLGTASYEQYF
>few|TRBJ2-7|NA|TRBV29-1
TGCAGCGTAATAGGGGTGACCTCCTACGAGCAGTACTTC
CSVIGVTSYEQYF
>NA|TRBJ2-5|NA|TRBV29-1
TGCAGCGTTGAAAGGGTTCTCCAAGAGACCCAGTACTTC
CSVERVLQETQYF
>few|TRBJ2-1|NA|TRBV12-3/TRBV12-4
TGTGCCAGCAGGGTGGGTTTAGACAGCTCCTACAATGAGCAGTTCTTC
CASRVGLDSSYNEQFF
>NA|TRBJ1-5|NA|TRBV4-2
TGTGCCAGCACATCGGGCTTTCCACGGTTTCGGCCCCAGCATTTT
CASTSGFPRFRPQHF
>few|TRBJ2-5|TRBD2|TRBV29-1
TGCAGCGTGTCGGGACTAGCGATAAAGACCCAGTACTTC
CSVSGLAIKTQYF
>NA|TRBJ2-7|NA|TRBV30
TGTGCCTGGAGTGTACTCCCCGGGTACGAGCAGTACTTC
CAWSVLPGYEQYF
>NA|TRBJ2-7|TRBD2|TRBV29-1
TGCAGCGGACGGACTAGCGGGAGACTGGAGTACTTC
CSGRTSGRLEYF
>few|TRBJ2-2|NA|TRBV29-1
TGCAACTGGGCCGAAACTAGTATCTTTTCGAACACCGGGGAGCTGTTTTTT
CNWAETSIFSNTGELFF
>NA|TRBJ2-5|TRBD2|TRBV6-1
TGTGCCAGCAGTGGCAGACTAGCTGGAGAGACCCAGTACTTC
CASSGRLAGETQYF
>few|TRBJ2-1|TRBD2|TRBV11-1
TGTGCCAGCAGCGGAGGGATGCTAGCGGGAGCGTCCTACAATGAGCAGTTCTTC
CASSGGMLAGASYNEQFF
>NA|TRBJ2-5|NA|TRBV15
TGTGCCACCAGCAGAGATGACTTGGGATCCGGGGAGACCCAGTACTTC
CATSRDDLGSGETQYF
>few|TRBJ1-3|TRBD1|TRBV5-1
TGCGCCAGCAGCGACACGACAGGGTTCGGTGGAAACACCATATATTTT
CASSDTTGFGGNTIYF
>few|TRBJ2-1|NA|TRBV6-2/TRBV6-3
TGTGCCAGCACTACCGTAAATGAGCAGTTCTTC
CASTTVNEQFF
>few|TRBJ2-2|NA|TRBV5-1
TGCGCCAGCAGCTTGTCGGACAGAAACACCGGGGAGCTGTTTTTT
CASSLSDRNTGELFF
>NA|TRBJ2-1|NA|TRBV7-6
TGTGCCAGCAGCCCTGACAAGAACTCCTACAATGAGCAGTTCTTC
CASSPDKNSYNEQFF
>NA|TRBJ2-3|NA|TRBV5-1
TGCGCCAGCAGCTTGCAAGTGGCGAGCACAGATACGCAGTATTTT
CASSLQVASTDTQYF
>NA|TRBJ1-1|TRBD1|TRBV12-3/TRBV12-4
TGTGACAGCAGTTTCACAGGGGGTGACACTGAAGCTTTCTTT
CDSSFTGGDTEAFF
>many|TRBJ2-1|TRBD2|TRBV20-1
TGCAGTGCTATCAAGCGGGAGGGCCGCTACAATGAGCAGTTCTTC
CSAIKREGRYNEQFF
>NA|TRBJ2-1|TRBD2|TRBV9
TGTGCCAGCAGCGTAGTTGCGGGAGGCAACAATGAGCAGTTCTTC
CASSVVAGGNNEQFF
>few|TRBJ2-5|NA|TRBV4-3
TGCGCCAGCAGCCAAAACAGGGCGCTCCAAGAGACCCAGTACTTC
CASSQNRALQETQYF
>NA|TRBJ2-3|NA|TRBV6-5
TGTGCTACCCTCCGCGGAGTTACGCAGTATTTT
CATLRGVTQYF
>many|TRBJ2-2|NA|TRBV29-1
TGCAGCGTTGCGCTCTCCAACACCGGGGAGCTGTTTTTT
CSVALSNTGELFF